This TCR beta chain was sequenced during a study of tumour-infiltrating T cells in Burkitt lymphoma. Study background: All epidemiological Burkitt lymphoma subtypes were represented in the cohort.

Only in-frame clones appear in the TCRdb table, and some are missing; sequencing was by immunoSEQ multiplex PCR. This table has 1,500 to 2,000 clones, 9.5% to 15% appearing once. Germline V gives CDR1 MNHNS, CDR2 SASEGT. The V end was cut by 6 bases, the J end by 0 bases, with 11 bases between. The CDR3 is made up of 14 amino acids. This clonotype was sampled from a human donor with Burkitt lymphoma. The chain combines TRBV6-1 with TRBJ1-1, with a tentative D call TRBD1 (5 bases). Sample: tumor tissue. DNA for the CDR3: TGTGCCAGCAGGGGGACCTTAATGAACACTGAAGCTTTCTTT. Encoded protein: CASRGTLMNTEAFF.